This paragraph reports one T cell receptor beta chain. Its antigen has not been determined. No much larger clone is present one base from it, and per-base qualities are unavailable. This sample is part of a study of shared clonotypes between healthy human individuals (dated by TCRdb to about 2020). Some background on the complete study: A few men and a couple of women, aged 18 to 49 years, made up the cohort. For each donor, three plates each were used for CD4 naive and CD4 memory, two plates were used for CD8 naive, and one plate was used for CD8 memory. To increase sequencing depth and limit assay-specific biases, TCR repertoire library preparation and sequencing were carried out by different laboratories using diverse techniques. Per donor, leukapheresis produced somewhere between about 0.94 and 9.5 billion PBMCs. Blood TCR repertoires of five healthy adults were deeply sequenced to estimate repertoire size and the extent of clonotype sharing between individuals.

Healthy HIV-negative adults with no recently reported acute infections or vaccinations were included as donors. Only Caucasian adults living in Nashville, Tennessee, USA were represented among the donors. CD4+ T cells were enriched by magnetic negative selection, after which naive cells were positively selected on CD45RA and the negative fraction was taken as the memory subset. Blood was obtained by leukapheresis, after which PBMCs were separated by Ficoll-Histopaque density gradient centrifugation and cryopreserved in liquid nitrogen vapor phase. Analytical flow cytometry was used to check the purity and quantity of each magnetically sorted T cell population. Genomic DNA was isolated from every sorted fraction and measured by UV absorbance on a Nanodrop 2000c. Using the deep immunoSEQ assay, multiplex PCR amplified TCR CDR3 regions from genomic DNA. Extracted genomic DNA from each cell subset was spread evenly across all wells of several immunoSEQ 96-well plates, with each plate serving as a replicate. For sorted subsets, each replicate PCR was loaded with 200 ng genomic DNA, equivalent to 30,000 or so T cell genomes. Purified libraries were quantified with a Qubit 3.0 fluorometer, sized on a Bioanalyzer 2100, and re-quantified with the KAPA Library Quantification kit. Each immunoSEQ 96-well plate was sequenced on its own single-read 150-cycle Illumina NextSeq 550 flow cell. The study's processing was this. The immunoSEQ output contained only junctional sequences without quality scores, so filtering could not match that applied to full-length reads. To assign V/J genes and CDR3, sequences were annotated using PyIR, a Python wrapper for IgBLAST v1.9, with IMGT germline references. Any read was removed if the V/J assignment was weak (E-value above 1e-6), the CDR3 was missing, or the read contained stop codons, out-of-frame junctions, or ambiguous translated residues. V3J clonotypes were defined as sequences sharing an identical inferred V gene, J gene, and CDR3 amino acid sequence. The percentage overlap between two repertoires was calculated by dividing the number of shared unique clonotypes by the size of the smaller repertoire. RTK rarefaction, the Chao1 estimator, and Recon v2.1 estimates of unobserved clonotypes were used to assess repertoire richness. OLGA was used to compute generation probabilities for all TCRbeta clonotypes that the gDNA method yielded from a few donors. The clones in this table, taken by TCRdb from immuneACCESS, are in-frame only. Not every clone is retained; where verified, under half of the shortfall comes from an unresolved V gene, and the cause of the rest is unknown. D and trimming come from the DNA, and the V and J calls and clone size come from that table. This sample holds 2 million to 2.5 million clones; approximately 95% were observed only once. In total, the top ten clones hold under 0.45% of the sample.

The paper as a whole reports these results and caveats: Rarefaction of sorted-subset datasets indicated incomplete sequencing despite the large sequencing depth. Sampling was restricted to blood, and TCR repertoires in tissue are likely to differ from TCR repertoires in blood. Because the study included a small number of donors, the genetic and exposure-history diversity represented was limited. Naive subsets generally had larger estimated clonotype richness than memory subsets. Across several donors, about 4.5% of naive CD4, approximately 4% of naive CD8, roughly 2.3% of memory CD4, and under 0.45% of memory CD8 clonotypes were shared. Pairwise subsampling indicated that sequencing depth was expected to affect the degree of clonotype sharing among donors. Clonotypes shared by all four sorted-subset donors showed higher generation probabilities than non-shared clonotypes.

V and J are truncated by 6 bases and 8 bases respectively, leaving an intervening sequence of 16 bases. The CDR3, from cysteine to phenylalanine, totals 13 residues. This entry keeps only the CDR3 DNA: 39 bases, framed from base 1. The germline V gene sets CDR1 to KGHSH and CDR2 to LQKENI. The sequence derives from a man aged 18-30 years in good health. Some clones in this sample may be carry-over from other donors' samples. The chain is made from TRBV18 and TRBJ1-1; no D segment can be confidently identified. The sequencing input was naive CD4+ T cells from PBMCs. The label giving this sample's cell subset or site can be read as: CD45RA+ positively selected. The nucleotide sequence is given as TGTGCCAGCTCTAACCGGGGTGGCGCCGAAGCTTTCTTT. The resulting protein is CASSNRGGAEAFF.